This TCR beta chain was profiled in a study of cytomegalovirus exposure and HLA in healthy donors. For the study at large: Most donors, approximately 82% of over 300 genotyped, fell in the Caucasian-associated ancestry cluster.

Study observations and caveats: As a later analysis showed, a missense DCLRE1C variant was linked to trimming of TCR beta V- and J-genes.

Germline trimming cut 5 bases from V and 2 bases from J; bases unmatched to any gene: 9. This CDR3 region has 15 residues. In germline, CDR1 is MNHEY, CDR2 SMNVEV (reference sequence). The PCR was carried out with 60 Vbeta primers and 13 Jbeta primers. Sequencing used immunoSEQ multiplex PCR; TCRdb keeps in-frame clones, though not all of them. The sample lists about 100,000 clones; 77% were seen once. As concerns this clone: Its antigen is unknown.

The chain carries TRBV27 and TRBJ2-7, with TRBD2 matching 7 bases. Material for sequencing was PBMCs. The clonotype was recovered from a male donor in good health and CMV-seronegative. CDR3 residues: CASSPRLADTYEQYF. The CDR3, as DNA: TGTGCCAGCAGTCCGAGACTAGCCGATACCTACGAGCAGTACTTC.